This T cell receptor beta chain was obtained from a study of blood T cell repertoires in COVID-19. About the study: Samples of COVID-19 (acute and convalescent) were obtained from the United States, Italy and Spain. T cells, B-cell-depleted T cells, or PBMCs supplied cDNA or gDNA.

In the original analysis: Reference gene primer amplification gave nucleated cell count estimates. Profiling relied on immunoSEQ multiplex PCR, and the TCRdb table lists in-frame clones only, not all of them. The D gene and trimming were derived from the DNA, and the V and J assignments and clone size from that table. Among roughly 120,000 clones listed, 78% were seen once. Source material: peripheral blood. The receptor was derived from a man between 65 and 85 years old with acute or convalescent COVID-19.

CDR3 region: CASSLVQGPETQYF. The CDR3 DNA reads TGCGCCAGCAGTTTAGTCCAGGGGCCAGAGACCCAGTACTTC. The genes are TRBV5-1 and TRBJ2-5, with a tentative D call TRBD1 (6 bases). The V end lost 5 bases, the J end lost 4 bases, and 15 bases lay between the germline ends. Germline CDR1 reads SGHRS; CDR2 reads YFSETQ. The CDR3 covers 14 residues.